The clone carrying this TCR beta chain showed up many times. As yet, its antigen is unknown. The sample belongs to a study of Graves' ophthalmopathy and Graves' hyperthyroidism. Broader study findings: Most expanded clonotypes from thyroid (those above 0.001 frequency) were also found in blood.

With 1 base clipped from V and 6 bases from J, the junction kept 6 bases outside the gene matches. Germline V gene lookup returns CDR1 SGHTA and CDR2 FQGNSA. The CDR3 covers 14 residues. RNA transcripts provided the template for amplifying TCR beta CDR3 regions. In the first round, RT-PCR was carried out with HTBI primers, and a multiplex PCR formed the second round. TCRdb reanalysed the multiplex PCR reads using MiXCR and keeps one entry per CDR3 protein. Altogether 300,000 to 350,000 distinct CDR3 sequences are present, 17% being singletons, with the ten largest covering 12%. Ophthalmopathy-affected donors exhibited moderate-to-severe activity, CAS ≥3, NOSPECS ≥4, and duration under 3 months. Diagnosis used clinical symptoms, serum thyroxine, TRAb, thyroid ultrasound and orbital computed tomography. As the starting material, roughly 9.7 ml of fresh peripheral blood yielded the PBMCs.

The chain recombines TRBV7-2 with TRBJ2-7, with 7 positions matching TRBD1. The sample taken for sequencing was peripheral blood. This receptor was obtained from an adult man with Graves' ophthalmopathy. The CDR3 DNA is TGTGCCAGCAGCTTAGAACAGGGGTCCCTCGAGCAGTACTTC. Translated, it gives CASSLEQGSLEQYF.